This T cell receptor (beta chain) was profiled in a study of cytotoxic CD8 clonotypes in ibrutinib-treated CLL. The overall study: A median approximately 12 months of treatment, range 6 to 36, preceded the collection of response samples.

Study-wide results and caveats: Sampling schedules were unmatched across sustained-remission and progressing patients. Having risen at ibrutinib response, clonality had fallen back toward baseline by progression. Starting clonality was above that of age-matched healthy donors and tracked circulating CD8+ T-cell counts.

Sequencing used immunoSEQ multiplex PCR; TCRdb keeps in-frame clones, though not all of them. This sample carries about 97,000 clones, 77% of them seen once, and the ten largest clones take just under 25%. Concerning this clone itself: Its cognate antigen is unknown.

The CDR3 contains 13 residues. V was cut by 3 bases and J by 3 bases, with 9 bases left in between. Germline-derived CDR1 and CDR2 are GTSNPN and SVGIG (reference sequence). The source of this sequence is a human donor with chronic lymphocytic leukemia. Sequencing was performed on PBMCs, taken after 24 months of ibrutinib treatment. This chain joins TRBV30 and TRBJ1-3; the D gene is possibly TRBD1 (6 bases). The CDR3 is CAWSQGYGNTIYF. Written as DNA, the CDR3 is TGTGCCTGGAGCCAGGGGTATGGAAACACCATATATTTT. Based on the CDR3 plus reference TRBV30 and TRBJ1-3, the full variable domain is SQTIHQWPATLVQPVGSPLSLECTVEGTSNPNLYWYRQAAGRGLQLLFYSVGIGQISSEVPQNLSASRPQDRQFILSSKKLLLSDSGFYLCAWSQGYGNTIYFGEGSWLTVV.